The entry that follows covers one T cell receptor beta chain sequence. Its antigen is still unknown. Blood PBMC samples: pre-vaccination, two weeks post third vaccination, and at tumor progression. This sample is drawn from a study of glioma-infiltrating T cells after dendritic cell vaccination. Across the whole study: Dendritic cells derived from monocytes and pulsed with autologous tumor lysate formed the vaccine. Study-level results: Survival was not directly related to TCR clonality in these patients.

V was shortened by 6 bases and J by 4 bases, with 13 bases between the two germline ends. The germline gives CDR1 MNHNS, CDR2 SASEGT. The CDR3 runs to 14 residues. The primer mix had 60 V beta and 13 J beta primers. The protocol was immunoSEQ multiplex PCR, while the TCRdb copy is restricted to in-frame clones and leaves out a portion. In the table there are roughly 100,000 clones, roughly 81% of which are singletons. This TCR was sampled from a human donor with glioblastoma. Sample: blood, taken before dendritic cell vaccination. This chain links TRBV6-1 with TRBJ1-5; no firm D call. Here the CDR3 DNA reads TGTGCCAGCAGGGAGTTTACCTTAAATCAGCCCCAGCATTTT. Amino acid sequence: CASREFTLNQPQHF.